These T cell receptor beta chains were read from a single sample in a study of neurological immune-mediated disorders. One entry per CDR3 protein results from TCRdb running MiXCR on the 5' RACE reads. The sample has about 28,000 distinct CDR3 sequences; 5% to 7.5% are singletons. The sample was PBMCs. The receptors originated from a woman between 50 and 59 years old in good health. Each CDR3 is given with its conserved first and last residue. D genes are given only for firm matches. Clone size is shown for a subset of rows, as once, few, many or a class of expanded clone.

j_call	clone_size	d_call	v_call	cdr3_aa	cdr3_nt
TRBJ1-1	many	.	TRBV7-2	CASSPTGTEAFF	TGTGCCAGCAGCCCGACCGGCACTGAAGCTTTCTTT
TRBJ2-7	many	TRBD2	TRBV30	CAWTPGGRYEQYF	TGTGCCTGGACCCCGGGGGGGAGGTACGAGCAGTACTTC
TRBJ1-3	many	.	TRBV20-1	CSAREGQVNTIYF	TGCAGTGCTAGAGAGGGACAAGTAAACACCATATATTTT
TRBJ1-5	many	.	TRBV12-3/TRBV12-4	CASSLAPTNQPQHF	TGTGCCAGCAGTTTAGCGCCTACGAATCAGCCCCAGCATTTT
TRBJ2-6	many	.	TRBV6-2/TRBV6-3	CASSTTGMGANVLTF	TGTGCCAGCAGCACCACGGGAATGGGGGCCAACGTCCTGACTTTC
TRBJ2-1	.	.	TRBV2	CASSKGSEQFF	TGTGCCAGCAGTAAGGGGTCAGAGCAGTTCTTC
TRBJ1-3	many	.	TRBV5-5	CASSLQDGPGKGEDF	TGTGCCAGCAGCTTGCAGGACGGCCCTGGAAAAGGAGAAGATTTT
TRBJ1-1	many	.	TRBV19	CASSAFGGPNTEAFF	TGTGCCAGTAGCGCCTTTGGAGGACCGAACACTGAAGCTTTCTTT
TRBJ2-7	many	TRBD2	TRBV6-2/TRBV6-3	CASSGLAVTYEQYF	TGTGCCAGCAGTGGACTAGCGGTTACCTACGAGCAGTACTTC
TRBJ2-1	many	TRBD2	TRBV20-1	CSAPVSGGVNEQFF	TGCAGTGCTCCAGTTAGCGGGGGTGTGAATGAGCAGTTCTTC
TRBJ2-1	many	.	TRBV20-1	CSAIGEKRDEQFF	TGCAGTGCTATAGGGGAAAAGCGAGATGAGCAGTTCTTC
TRBJ1-2	many	.	TRBV5-6	CASSWDSRSNGYTF	TGTGCCAGCAGCTGGGACTCCCGTTCCAATGGCTACACCTTC
TRBJ2-3	.	.	TRBV5-5	CASSLSFPSTDTQYF	TGTGCCAGCAGCTTAAGTTTCCCTAGCACAGATACGCAGTATTTT
TRBJ2-7	many	.	TRBV6-2/TRBV6-3	CASSRSGKPYEQYF	TGTGCCAGCAGTCGCTCAGGAAAACCGTACGAGCAGTACTTC
TRBJ2-1	many	.	TRBV29-1	CSVLPNLNEQFF	TGCAGCGTTTTACCCAACTTAAATGAGCAGTTCTTC
TRBJ1-1	once	.	TRBV9	CASSVVGGCTEAFF	TGTGCCAGCAGCGTAGTAGGAGGGTGCACTGAAGCTTTCTTT
TRBJ1-3	many	.	TRBV27	CASSRFGGRVDTIYF	TGTGCCAGCAGTAGATTCGGCGGACGGGTTGACACCATATATTTT
TRBJ2-1	many	.	TRBV10-3	CAIRGSFNEQFF	TGTGCCATCAGGGGTTCCTTCAATGAGCAGTTCTTC
TRBJ2-7	.	TRBD2	TRBV11-2	CASSSPRGEHLDEQYF	TGTGCCAGCAGCTCCCCGCGGGGGGAACATCTAGACGAGCAGTACTTC
TRBJ2-7	many	TRBD1	TRBV12-3/TRBV12-4	CASSPTTGVYEQYF	TGTGCCAGCAGCCCCACTACAGGGGTCTACGAGCAGTACTTC
TRBJ2-3	many	TRBD1	TRBV5-8	CASSLGQGELDTQYF	TGTGCCAGCAGCCTGGGACAGGGAGAGTTGGATACGCAGTATTTT
TRBJ2-1	many	.	TRBV5-1	CASSLGSTSSYNEQFF	TGCGCCAGCAGCTTGGGTTCGACCAGCTCCTACAATGAGCAGTTCTTC
TRBJ2-7	many	.	TRBV7-3	CASSKQGAEQYF	TGTGCCAGCAGCAAACAGGGTGCCGAGCAGTACTTC
TRBJ2-7	many	TRBD1	TRBV5-1	CASSKDRNYEQYF	TGCGCCAGCAGCAAGGACAGGAACTACGAGCAGTACTTC
TRBJ2-2	many	.	TRBV4-3	CASSQDMWGKGNTGELFF	TGCGCCAGCAGCCAAGATATGTGGGGGAAGGGGAACACCGGGGAGCTGTTTTTT
TRBJ2-1	many	.	TRBV7-2	CASSFLGNSYNEQFF	TGTGCCAGCAGCTTTTTGGGTAACTCCTACAATGAGCAGTTCTTC
TRBJ1-5	many	.	TRBV20-1	CSARERTGVNQPQHF	TGCAGTGCTAGAGAGCGAACAGGCGTCAATCAGCCCCAGCATTTT
TRBJ1-5	.	.	TRBV6-4	CASSPGPMNRPQHF	TGTGCCAGCAGTCCGGGACCTATGAATAGGCCCCAGCATTTT
TRBJ1-5	many	TRBD1	TRBV12-5	CASGGQGKQPQHF	TGTGCTAGTGGTGGACAGGGAAAACAGCCCCAGCATTTT
TRBJ1-1	many	TRBD1	TRBV18	CASSPTGGGTEAFF	TGTGCCAGCTCACCGACAGGGGGGGGAACTGAAGCTTTCTTT
TRBJ1-2	many	.	TRBV7-9	CASSLGGKNYGYTF	TGTGCCAGCAGCTTAGGGGGGAAGAACTATGGCTACACCTTC
TRBJ2-2	many	.	TRBV29-1	CSVREKGNTGELFF	TGCAGCGTTCGGGAGAAGGGGAACACCGGGGAGCTGTTTTTT
TRBJ2-1	many	.	TRBV18	CASSPPGGQLLYNEQFF	TGTGCCAGCTCACCACCGGGAGGCCAACTCCTTTACAATGAGCAGTTCTTC
TRBJ1-1	.	.	TRBV25-1	CASSGGTTEAFF	TGTGCCAGCAGTGGGGGCACCACTGAAGCTTTCTTT
TRBJ2-6	many	TRBD1	TRBV7-3	CASSLGQGPSGANVLTF	TGTGCCAGCAGCCTGGGACAGGGTCCCTCTGGGGCCAACGTCCTGACTTTC
TRBJ1-5	many	.	TRBV20-1	CSARRGLTGFQPQHF	TGCAGTGCCAGGAGGGGCCTTACAGGGTTTCAGCCCCAGCATTTT
TRBJ2-4	.	.	TRBV20-1	CSRTNRAKNIQYF	TGCAGCCGGACAAACCGAGCCAAAAACATTCAGTACTTC
TRBJ2-7	many	TRBD1	TRBV7-6	CASSLGGTGYEQYF	TGTGCCAGCAGCTTAGGGGGGACAGGATACGAGCAGTACTTC
TRBJ1-1	many	.	TRBV20-1	CSAPMGGGAPEAFF	TGCAGTGCTCCAATGGGGGGAGGAGCTCCTGAAGCTTTCTTT
TRBJ2-3	many	.	TRBV11-2	CASSRTRTDTQYF	TGTGCCAGCAGCCGGACTCGCACAGATACGCAGTATTTT
TRBJ2-1	once	.	TRBV7-2	CASSLDGPLDEQFF	TGTGCCAGCAGCTTAGACGGGCCTCTGGATGAGCAGTTCTTC
TRBJ2-2	many	.	TRBV15	CATSREADLSGIIGELFF	TGTGCCACCAGCAGAGAAGCTGATTTATCAGGCATCATCGGGGAGCTGTTTTTT
TRBJ1-2	many	TRBD1	TRBV20-1	CSARGDRNYGYTF	TGCAGTGCTAGAGGGGACAGAAACTATGGCTACACCTTC
TRBJ2-7	many	.	TRBV20-1	CSASKTGSEQYF	TGCAGTGCTAGCAAAACAGGGAGCGAGCAGTACTTC
TRBJ2-3	many	.	TRBV20-1	CSAPVSDTQYF	TGCAGTGCTCCAGTGTCGGATACGCAGTATTTT
TRBJ2-6	many	.	TRBV20-1	CSACQNSGANVLTF	TGCAGTGCTTGTCAGAACTCTGGGGCCAACGTCCTGACTTTC
TRBJ2-7	many	.	TRBV10-3	CAIGESGEQYF	TGTGCCATCGGGGAATCAGGAGAGCAGTACTTC
TRBJ1-5	many	.	TRBV7-2	CASSLVEIQPQHF	TGTGCCAGCAGCTTAGTGGAGATTCAGCCCCAGCATTTT
TRBJ2-1	medium-sized	TRBD2	TRBV24-1	CATSARGLAGNEQFF	TGTGCCACCAGTGCTAGAGGACTAGCGGGGAATGAGCAGTTCTTC
TRBJ2-3	many	TRBD2	TRBV7-6	CASSLATTSGGFTDTQYF	TGTGCCAGCAGCTTAGCGACGACTAGCGGGGGGTTCACAGATACGCAGTATTTT
TRBJ1-2	many	.	TRBV20-1	CSATENNYGYTF	TGCAGTGCGACAGAGAACAACTATGGCTACACCTTC
TRBJ2-7	.	.	TRBV18	CASSPGGNPYEQYF	TGTGCCAGCTCACCCGGGGGAAACCCCTACGAGCAGTACTTC
TRBJ2-7	medium-sized	TRBD2	TRBV29-1	CSIRLAGEYEQYF	TGCAGCATACGACTAGCGGGAGAGTACGAGCAGTACTTC
TRBJ1-1	.	.	TRBV28	CASSLVRSTEAFF	TGTGCCAGCAGTTTGGTCAGGAGCACTGAAGCTTTCTTT
TRBJ1-2	many	TRBD1	TRBV7-2	CASSQGQVYGYTF	TGTGCCAGCAGCCAGGGACAGGTCTATGGCTACACCTTC
TRBJ1-5	many	.	TRBV9	CASSVGSGSNQPQHF	TGTGCCAGCAGCGTAGGAAGCGGTAGCAATCAGCCCCAGCATTTT
TRBJ1-1	many	.	TRBV12-3/TRBV12-4	CASSLGRRMNTEAFF	TGTGCCAGCAGTTTAGGGAGACGGATGAACACTGAAGCTTTCTTT
TRBJ1-1	many	.	TRBV4-2	CASSQESGQSAFF	TGTGCCAGCAGCCAAGAATCGGGTCAATCAGCTTTCTTT